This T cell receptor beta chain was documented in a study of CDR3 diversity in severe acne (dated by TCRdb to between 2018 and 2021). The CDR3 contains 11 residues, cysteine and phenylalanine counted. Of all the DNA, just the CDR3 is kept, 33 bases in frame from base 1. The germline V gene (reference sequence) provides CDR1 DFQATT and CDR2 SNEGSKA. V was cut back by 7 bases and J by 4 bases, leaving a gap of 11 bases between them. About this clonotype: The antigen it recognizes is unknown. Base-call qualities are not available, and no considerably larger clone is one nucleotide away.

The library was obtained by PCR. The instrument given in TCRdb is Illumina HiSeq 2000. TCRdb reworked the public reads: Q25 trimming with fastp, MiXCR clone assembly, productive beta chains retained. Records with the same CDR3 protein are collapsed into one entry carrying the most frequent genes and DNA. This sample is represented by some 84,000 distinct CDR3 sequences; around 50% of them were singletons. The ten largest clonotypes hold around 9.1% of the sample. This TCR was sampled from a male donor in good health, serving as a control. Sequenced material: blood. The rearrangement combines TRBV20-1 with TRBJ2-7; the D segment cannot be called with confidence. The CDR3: CSETPSYEQYF. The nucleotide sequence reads TGCAGTGAAACCCCCTCTTACGAGCAGTACTTC.